This T cell receptor (beta chain) comes out of a study of blood T cell repertoires in COVID-19. The wider study: The analysed material was cDNA or gDNA that came from T cells, B-cell-depleted T cells, or PBMCs.

This table comes from immunoSEQ multiplex PCR, and its TCRdb copy is limited to in-frame clones, with some not included. The profile shows approximately 200,000 clones, roughly 89% of them singletons. Sequencing was done on a sample of PBMCs or T cells enriched from blood (not recorded which). This clonotype originated in a woman aged 40 to 50 with acute COVID-19.

CDR3 DNA sequence: TGTGCCAGCAGCCCCCGTTCGGGGGGGCAAACTGAAGCTTTCTTT. As protein: CASSPRSGGQTEAFF. The chain uses TRBV5-6 and TRBJ1-1; tentatively, D is TRBD1 (6 bases). The V end lost 4 bases, the J end lost 5 bases, and 18 bases lay between the germline ends. This CDR3 has 15 amino acids. Germline CDR1 is SGHDT and CDR2 is YYEEEE. Drawing the rest from reference TRBV5-6 and TRBJ1-1, the complete variable domain is DAGVTQSPTHLIKTRGQQVTLRCSPKSGHDTVSWYQQALGQGPQFIFQYYEEEERQRGNFPDRFSGHQFPNYSSELNVNALLLGDSALYLCASSPRSGGQTEAFFGQGTRLTVV.